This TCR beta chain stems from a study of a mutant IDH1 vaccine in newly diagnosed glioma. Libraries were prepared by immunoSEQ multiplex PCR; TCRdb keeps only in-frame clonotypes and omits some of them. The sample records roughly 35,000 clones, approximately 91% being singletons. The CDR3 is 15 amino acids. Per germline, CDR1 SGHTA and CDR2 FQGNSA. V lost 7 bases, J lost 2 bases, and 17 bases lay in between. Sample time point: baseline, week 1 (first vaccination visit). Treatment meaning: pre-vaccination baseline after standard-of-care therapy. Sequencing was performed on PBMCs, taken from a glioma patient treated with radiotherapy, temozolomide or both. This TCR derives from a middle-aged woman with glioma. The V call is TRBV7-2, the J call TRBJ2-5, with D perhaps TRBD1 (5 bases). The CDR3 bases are TGTGCCAGCACCCGAAGTGGGGCGAGACAAGAGACCCAGTACTTC. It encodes CASTRSGARQETQYF.